This T cell receptor beta chain appears in the sequencing data of a study of T cell responses to AZD1222 COVID-19 vaccine (dated by TCRdb to about 2021). Regarding the study in general: AZD1222 recipients whose second dose came at about 4 weeks and those whose second dose came at about 12 weeks were combined into one group, since spike-specific TCR depth and breadth did not differ between the two schedules. TCR sequencing covered about 230 trial participants: about 210 given two doses of AZD1222 and some 25 given two doses of MenACWY control vaccine. Trial participants were enrolled by age into 18-55, 56-69 and 70-plus year subgroups, with roughly 150, 30 and 60 TCR-sequenced participants respectively. What the study reported, not specific to this receptor: No day 14 peak-response samples were available, so repertoires were characterized only after the peak T cell response. In the small 56-69-year group, the increase in depth fell short of significance, most likely because of low power. Reportedly, almost half of the unique spike-specific TCRs recognized epitopes lying outside the regions that are mutated in the B.1.351 and B.1.1.7 variants. After two AZD1222 doses, both the breadth and the depth of spike-specific TCRs were significantly higher than at day 0 and than in MenACWY recipients. Only six or seven AZD1222 recipients were SARS-CoV-2 seropositive at baseline, limiting conclusions about previously exposed vaccinees. Vaccine-associated CD4 TCRs spanned the whole spike protein, with dominant responses in regions 160-218 and 743-854. Participants were mostly white British and included more females than males, and it was suggested by the authors that clonal diversity may have been underestimated.

The intended sense of this specimen's time point label: baseline before first vaccination. Vaccinee samples were obtained from the UK trials COV001 and COV002, which included a single-blind randomized controlled phase 2/3 trial of AZD1222 (ChAdOx1 nCoV-19) in healthy adults. Trial participant PBMC samples were collected at day 0 and day 28 after the second dose for TCRbeta chain sequencing. The germline V gene gives CDR1 as SGHDT and CDR2 as YYEEEE. The CDR3 runs 14 amino acids, cysteine and phenylalanine included. Of all the DNA, just the CDR3 is kept, 42 bases in frame from base 1. V loses 0 bases, J loses 7 bases, and the germline ends lie 14 bases apart. As regards this clone: What antigen it recognizes has not been identified. Base qualities are missing; no much larger clone stands one base away.

The CDR3 regions of human TCRbeta chains were subjected to immunosequencing. In the original analysis: Repertoire TCRs were matched against a reference library of SARS-CoV-2-specific TCRs generated with the MIRA antigen-specificity platform. Breadth was defined as the fraction of unique TCRs that were SARS-CoV-2-associated. Depth was defined as the fraction of total T cells that were SARS-CoV-2-associated. Each spike-specific TCR was assigned to its reactive spike region and to a CD4 or CD8 class using the MIRA data. Log10-transformed breadth and depth values were compared by one-way ANOVA with Sidak's multiple comparisons tests. TCRdb carries this immuneACCESS record with in-frame sequences only. Its versions omit some clonotypes, under half of them owing to an unresolved V gene in the studies checked, with the rest unexplained. Clone size and V and J calls were adopted from that table, with D and trimming inferred from the DNA. This sample has some 100,000 clones in its table, and just under 90% of those were observed once. The top ten clones comprise 12% of the sample.

This clonotype was obtained from an adult in good health. The rearrangement combines TRBV5-6 with TRBJ2-7; the D call is tentative, TRBD1 or TRBD2, as each matches 6 bases. The source was peripheral blood, collected on day 0 of AZD1222 vaccination. The bases read TGTGCCAGCAGCTTGGTGACAGGCCGGGGGGAGCAGTACTTC. It specifies CASSLVTGRGEQYF. The CDR3 plus the reference TRBV5-6 and TRBJ2-7 genes for the other parts give the full variable domain: DAGVTQSPTHLIKTRGQQVTLRCSPKSGHDTVSWYQQALGQGPQFIFQYYEEEERQRGNFPDRFSGHQFPNYSSELNVNALLLGDSALYLCASSLVTGRGEQYFGPGTRLTVT.